Below, one T cell receptor (beta chain) is given with its context. Its specificity is unknown. The sample belongs to a study of cytomegalovirus exposure and HLA in healthy donors. Study observations and caveats: There were about 160 TCR beta chains listed as cytomegalovirus-associated. Whilst most TCR sequences proved rare, a subset of public TCRs occurred across many donors.

In the PCR, 60 Vbeta and 13 Jbeta primers were used. Assay: immunoSEQ multiplex PCR; the TCRdb copy retains only in-frame clones and omits some. The data hold about 87,000 clones, with around 70% observed a single time. Germline loops: CDR1 SEHNR, CDR2 FQNEAQ (reference sequence). This CDR3 contains 13 residues. Trimming stripped 5 bases from V and 1 base from J, with 8 bases between. The origin of this receptor is a man aged 25-45 years in good health and CMV-seropositive. Sequencing was carried out using PBMCs. The rearrangement links TRBV7-9 to TRBJ1-1, with no clear D. The CDR3 sequence is CASSQWANTEAFF. The CDR3 DNA sequence: TGTGCCAGCAGCCAATGGGCGAACACTGAAGCTTTCTTT.